The rows below give T cell receptor beta chains drawn from one sample of a study of CXCR3-negative and CXCR3-positive naive CD8 T cells. TCRdb re-called the 5' RACE reads, yielding one record per CDR3 amino acid sequence without DNA. The sample includes about 120,000 distinct CDR3 sequences. Sequenced material: naive CXCR3+ CD8+ T cells from blood. These receptors came from a human donor in good health. Some clones in this sample may be carry-over from other donors' samples. Both conserved end residues are part of each CDR3. The order of the fields is J gene, V gene, CDR3 protein.

j_call: TRBJ1-1; v_call: TRBV13; cdr3_aa: CASSSSQGKEAFF
j_call: TRBJ1-4; v_call: TRBV12-3/TRBV12-4; cdr3_aa: CASSPPLTGADEKLFF
j_call: TRBJ2-5; v_call: TRBV28; cdr3_aa: CASSHRVFGETQYF
j_call: TRBJ2-2; v_call: TRBV5-6; cdr3_aa: CASSTGRTGELFF
j_call: TRBJ2-3; v_call: TRBV20-1; cdr3_aa: CSARGLAGGRSDTQYF
j_call: TRBJ1-2; v_call: TRBV6-5; cdr3_aa: CASSYSAGGDFYGYTF
j_call: TRBJ2-1; v_call: TRBV29-1; cdr3_aa: CSVDSYNEQFF
j_call: TRBJ2-1; v_call: TRBV4-3; cdr3_aa: CASSQGLRYNEQFF
j_call: TRBJ2-1; v_call: TRBV7-2; cdr3_aa: CASSSWDRGYNEQFF
j_call: TRBJ2-5; v_call: TRBV4-1; cdr3_aa: CASSSLATGAPGETQYF
j_call: TRBJ2-3; v_call: TRBV7-2; cdr3_aa: CASSPGTASTDTQYF
j_call: TRBJ2-7; v_call: TRBV7-9; cdr3_aa: CASRRDSYEQYF
j_call: TRBJ1-1; v_call: TRBV4-1; cdr3_aa: CASSPRDRTMNTEAFF
j_call: TRBJ2-7; v_call: TRBV7-2; cdr3_aa: CASSLAVAVYEQYF
j_call: TRBJ2-3; v_call: TRBV7-3; cdr3_aa: CASSAGTSGTDTQYF
j_call: TRBJ2-5; v_call: TRBV7-6; cdr3_aa: CASSLARDSRETQYF
j_call: TRBJ2-7; v_call: TRBV11-3; cdr3_aa: CASSLEQGVEQYF
j_call: TRBJ2-2; v_call: TRBV5-6; cdr3_aa: CASSLGTGSGELFF
j_call: TRBJ2-5; v_call: TRBV7-9; cdr3_aa: CASSPRGPEEFGGTQYF
j_call: TRBJ1-4; v_call: TRBV19; cdr3_aa: CASSTRTGDEKLFF
j_call: TRBJ2-1; v_call: TRBV7-9; cdr3_aa: CASSLEGGVDEQFF
j_call: TRBJ1-2; v_call: TRBV4-3; cdr3_aa: CASSQGQRTNYGYTF
j_call: TRBJ2-1; v_call: TRBV27; cdr3_aa: CASSLWGQNEYNEQFF
j_call: TRBJ2-3; v_call: TRBV9; cdr3_aa: CASSARAGGTDTQYF
j_call: TRBJ1-5; v_call: TRBV20-1; cdr3_aa: CSARIGNQPQHF
j_call: TRBJ1-2; v_call: TRBV7-6; cdr3_aa: CASSFTGFVGYTF
j_call: TRBJ1-6; v_call: TRBV14; cdr3_aa: CASSQVVPGYNSPLHF
j_call: TRBJ2-3; v_call: TRBV7-6; cdr3_aa: CASGHGREGDTQYF
j_call: TRBJ2-7; v_call: TRBV7-9; cdr3_aa: CASSPPTGQLYEQYF
j_call: TRBJ2-3; v_call: TRBV30; cdr3_aa: CAWAGVTSTDTQYF
j_call: TRBJ2-7; v_call: TRBV4-1; cdr3_aa: CASSQIRLAGSFEQYF
j_call: TRBJ2-7; v_call: TRBV7-9; cdr3_aa: CASSFTPSGGRSYEQYF
j_call: TRBJ2-5; v_call: TRBV20-1; cdr3_aa: CSAGPGVQETQYF
j_call: TRBJ1-4; v_call: TRBV29-1; cdr3_aa: CSARTGGNEKLFF
j_call: TRBJ1-6; v_call: TRBV28; cdr3_aa: CASTLNRLGNSPLHF
j_call: TRBJ2-7; v_call: TRBV19; cdr3_aa: CASSIVKGSEQYF
j_call: TRBJ2-1; v_call: TRBV5-6; cdr3_aa: CASSRAAGVRNEQFF
j_call: TRBJ2-3; v_call: TRBV7-2; cdr3_aa: CASSFLGQGAPDTQYF
j_call: TRBJ2-3; v_call: TRBV4-1; cdr3_aa: CASRTGAEDTQYF
j_call: TRBJ1-1; v_call: TRBV14; cdr3_aa: CASSEYGRDAFF
j_call: TRBJ1-5; v_call: TRBV4-1; cdr3_aa: CASSQEKQGAGNQPQHF
j_call: TRBJ2-1; v_call: TRBV7-9; cdr3_aa: CASSPQGYGISSYNEQFF
j_call: TRBJ1-2; v_call: TRBV3-1; cdr3_aa: CASSPIRGRGHGYTF
j_call: TRBJ2-5; v_call: TRBV7-9; cdr3_aa: CASSLLGTQETQYF
j_call: TRBJ2-1; v_call: TRBV4-1; cdr3_aa: CASSLGQASYNEQFF
j_call: TRBJ2-4; v_call: TRBV13; cdr3_aa: CASSLGRGNIQYF
j_call: TRBJ2-3; v_call: TRBV5-4; cdr3_aa: CASTAEADTQYF
j_call: TRBJ2-2; v_call: TRBV7-9; cdr3_aa: CASSLIMVVSSRNTGELFF
j_call: TRBJ2-7; v_call: TRBV28; cdr3_aa: CASSPLSPITYEQYF